These T cell receptor beta chains were read from a single sample in a study of blood T cell repertoires in COVID-19. Here immunoSEQ multiplex PCR was the method, and the copy in TCRdb shows in-frame clones only, minus some. Of about 160,000 clones in the sample, 79% were seen once. The material sequenced was peripheral blood. The receptors were sampled from a woman aged 55-69 years with COVID-19, enrolled during active disease. Both conserved end residues are trimmed from each CDR3.

V	J	CDR3
TRBV18	TRBJ1-1	ASSPSRGANTEAF
TRBV6-1	TRBJ2-6	ASSERRSGANVLT
TRBV18	TRBJ1-6	ASSAGQAYSPLH
TRBV19	TRBJ1-5	ASQSTGEGQPQH
TRBV10-3	TRBJ2-1	AISAVAGAVGEQF
TRBV19	TRBJ2-2	ASSITGTGTANTGELF
TRBV28	TRBJ2-1	ASSPRWTGGLNNEQF
TRBV6-4	TRBJ2-3	ASSVELAEGTDTQY
TRBV6-2/TRBV6-3	TRBJ2-7	ASSRTNPGQGSYEQY
TRBV19	TRBJ2-4	ASSPPQENIQY
TRBV6-5	TRBJ1-1	ASSYSRPGSNTEAF